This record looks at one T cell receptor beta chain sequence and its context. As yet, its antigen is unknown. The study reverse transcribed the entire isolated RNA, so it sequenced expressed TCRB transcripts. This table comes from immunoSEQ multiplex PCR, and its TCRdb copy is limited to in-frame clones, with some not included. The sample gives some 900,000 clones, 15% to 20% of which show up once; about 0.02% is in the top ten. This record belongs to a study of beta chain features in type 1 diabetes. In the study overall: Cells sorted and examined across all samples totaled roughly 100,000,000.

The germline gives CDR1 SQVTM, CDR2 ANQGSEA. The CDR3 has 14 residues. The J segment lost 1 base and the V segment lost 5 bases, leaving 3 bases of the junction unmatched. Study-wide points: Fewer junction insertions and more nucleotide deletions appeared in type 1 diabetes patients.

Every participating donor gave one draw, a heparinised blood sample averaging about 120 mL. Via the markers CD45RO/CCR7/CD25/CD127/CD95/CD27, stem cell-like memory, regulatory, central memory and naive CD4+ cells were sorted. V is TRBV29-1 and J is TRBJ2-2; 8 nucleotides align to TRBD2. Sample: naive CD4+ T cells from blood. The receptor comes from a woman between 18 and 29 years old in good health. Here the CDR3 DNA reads TGCAGCGTTCGGGGACTAGAGAACACCGGGGAGCTGTTTTTT. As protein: CSVRGLENTGELFF.